Listed below are T cell receptor beta chains from one sample, sequenced in a study of molecular identifiers for immune sequencing clone quantification. TCRdb reprocessed the PCR reads with MiXCR, giving one entry per CDR3 protein. The data contain around 470,000 distinct CDR3 sequences, around 25% of them singletons. Sequencing input: naive CD8+ T cells from blood, with Jurkat cell RNA spiked in. Receptors were obtained from a human donor in good health. Some libraries in this study had Jurkat cell RNA spiked in. The CDR3 runs from the conserved cysteine through the conserved F or W. A D gene is named only where the DNA matches it firmly. Not every row has a clone size; where given, it reads once, few, many or a size class.

CASSVDPLPREGDEQYF	TGTGCCAGCAGCGTAGACCCATTACCTAGGGAGGGTGACGAGCAGTACTTC	TRBD2	TRBV9	TRBJ2-7	-
CSARELPLPGQEYTDTQYF	TGCAGTGCTAGAGAGCTGCCTCTACCGGGACAGGAATACACAGATACGCAGTATTTT	TRBD1	TRBV20-1	TRBJ2-3	few
CASSLPTGEANVLTF	TGTGCCAGCAGCTTACCGACAGGGGAGGCCAACGTCCTGACTTTC	TRBD1	TRBV7-9	TRBJ2-6	many
CASSQDLDSSYEQYF	TGCGCCAGCAGCCAAGATTTGGACAGCTCCTACGAGCAGTACTTC	-	TRBV4-3	TRBJ2-7	many
CASSVALERGDTGEPFF	TGTGCCAGCAGCGTAGCTCTTGAGCGGGGGGACACCGGGGAGCCGTTTTTT	TRBD2	TRBV9	TRBJ2-2	-
CASSWTGGKETQYF	TGTGCCAGCAGTTGGACAGGGGGTAAAGAGACCCAGTACTTC	TRBD1	TRBV6-2/TRBV6-3	TRBJ2-5	few
CASSLTGRNEQFF	TGCGCCAGCAGCTTGACTGGCAGAAATGAGCAGTTCTTC	-	TRBV5-1	TRBJ2-1	many
CAWDWTGGSLHF	TGTGCCTGGGACTGGACAGGGGGATCCCTCCACTTT	TRBD1	TRBV30	TRBJ1-6	-
CASRGGYLNTEAFF	TGTGCCAGCCGGGGCGGTTATTTGAACACTGAAGCTTTCTTT	-	TRBV2	TRBJ1-1	many
CSVERRQANTGELFF	TGCAGCGTTGAACGGCGGCAAGCGAACACCGGGGAGCTGTTTTTT	-	TRBV29-1	TRBJ2-2	many
CASSLARVAGVYEQYF	TGTGCCAGCAGCTTAGCACGGGTAGCGGGAGTATACGAGCAGTACTTC	TRBD2	TRBV7-2	TRBJ2-7	few
CATSRDLGGSIEQYF	TGTGCCACCAGCAGAGATCTCGGGGGGTCCATCGAGCAGTACTTC	TRBD2	TRBV15	TRBJ2-7	few
CASSEGGQGYEQYF	TGTGCCAGCAGTGAAGGTGGACAGGGGTACGAGCAGTACTTC	TRBD1	TRBV2	TRBJ2-7	many
CASSYSRLAGGEQYF	TGTGCCAGCAGTTACTCGCGGCTAGCGGGAGGTGAGCAGTACTTC	TRBD2	TRBV6-2/TRBV6-3	TRBJ2-7	-
CASSLDTSYEQYF	TGCGCCAGCAGCCTGGACACTTCCTACGAGCAGTACTTC	-	TRBV5-1	TRBJ2-7	many
CASAAGHNYEQYF	TGTGCCAGCGCCGCTGGACACAACTACGAGCAGTACTTC	-	TRBV7-6	TRBJ2-7	many
CASSYDGGLLGFAEAFF	TGTGCCAGCAGTTACGACGGGGGGCTTCTGGGGTTTGCTGAAGCTTTCTTT	-	TRBV6-2/TRBV6-3	TRBJ1-1	few
CASSVGTGYSYEQYF	TGTGCCAGTAGTGTAGGGACAGGATACTCCTACGAGCAGTACTTC	TRBD1	TRBV19	TRBJ2-7	few
CASSRLEPTSGGTDTQYF	TGCGCCAGCAGCCGCCTTGAACCAACTAGCGGGGGCACAGATACGCAGTATTTT	TRBD2	TRBV4-3	TRBJ2-3	few
CASSAWTSGRDTQYF	TGTGCCAGCAGCGCTTGGACTAGCGGGAGAGACACGCAGTATTTT	TRBD2	TRBV9	TRBJ2-3	many
CASSRFDLPQETQYF	TGTGCCAGCAGCCGTTTTGACCTTCCTCAAGAGACCCAGTACTTC	-	TRBV7-2	TRBJ2-5	many
CASSQAVVGLGTDTQYF	TGTGCCAGCAGCCAGGCGGTGGTTGGGTTGGGCACAGATACGCAGTATTTT	-	TRBV7-2	TRBJ2-3	many
CATSRGQGSADTQYF	TGTGCCACCAGCAGAGGACAGGGTAGTGCAGATACGCAGTATTTT	TRBD1	TRBV15	TRBJ2-3	-
CSAVRSGWSGETQYF	TGCAGTGCCGTCCGTAGCGGATGGTCGGGAGAGACCCAGTACTTC	-	TRBV20-1	TRBJ2-5	many
CASSLIVDQPQHF	TGTGCCAGCAGCTTAATAGTCGATCAGCCCCAGCATTTT	-	TRBV5-5	TRBJ1-5	many
CAGSAGGQGIYEQYF	TGTGCCGGCAGTGCGGGAGGACAGGGGATATACGAGCAGTACTTC	-	TRBV27	TRBJ2-7	-